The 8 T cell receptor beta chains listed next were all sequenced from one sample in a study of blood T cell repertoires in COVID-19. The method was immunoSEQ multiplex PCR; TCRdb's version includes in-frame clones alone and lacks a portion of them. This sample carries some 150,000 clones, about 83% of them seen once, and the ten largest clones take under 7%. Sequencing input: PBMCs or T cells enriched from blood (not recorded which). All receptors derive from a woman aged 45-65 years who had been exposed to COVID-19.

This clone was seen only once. CDR3 nucleotide sequence: TGTGCCAGCAGTTCCGGGAGGGATGGTAACTATGGCTACACCTTC. Its translation: CASSSGRDGNYGYTF. The chain combines TRBV2 with TRBJ1-2; no clear D. The CDR3 loop spans 15 amino acids. Per the germline V gene, CDR1 is SNHLY and CDR2 is FYNNEI. V lost 5 bases, J lost 1 base, and 14 bases lay in between.

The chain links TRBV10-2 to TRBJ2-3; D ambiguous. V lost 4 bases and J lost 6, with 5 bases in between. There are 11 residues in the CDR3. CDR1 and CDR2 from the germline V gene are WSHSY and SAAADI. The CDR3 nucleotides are TGCGCCAGCAGTGCCGGGGATACGCAGTATTTT. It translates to CASSAGDTQYF.

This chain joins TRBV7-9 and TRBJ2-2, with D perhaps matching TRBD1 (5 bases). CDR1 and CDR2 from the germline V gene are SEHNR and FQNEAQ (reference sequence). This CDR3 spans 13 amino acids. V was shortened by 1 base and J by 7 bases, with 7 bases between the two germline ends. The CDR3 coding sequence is TGTGCCAGCAGCTTAGTGGGGCACGGGGAGCTGTTTTTT. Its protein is CASSLVGHGELFF.

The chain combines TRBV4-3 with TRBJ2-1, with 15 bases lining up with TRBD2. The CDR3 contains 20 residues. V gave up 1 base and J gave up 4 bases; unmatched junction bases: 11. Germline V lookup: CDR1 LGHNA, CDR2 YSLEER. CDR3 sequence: CASSQGPRGLAGGGYNEQFF. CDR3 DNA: TGCGCCAGCAGCCAAGGACCAAGGGGACTAGCGGGGGGTGGATACAATGAGCAGTTCTTC.

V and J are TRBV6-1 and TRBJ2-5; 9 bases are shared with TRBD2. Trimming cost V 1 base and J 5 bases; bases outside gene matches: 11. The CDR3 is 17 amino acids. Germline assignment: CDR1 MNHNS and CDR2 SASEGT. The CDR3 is CASSEGPGGGAAETQYF. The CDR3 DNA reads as TGTGCCAGCAGTGAAGGTCCCGGCGGGGGGGCCGCGGAGACCCAGTACTTC.

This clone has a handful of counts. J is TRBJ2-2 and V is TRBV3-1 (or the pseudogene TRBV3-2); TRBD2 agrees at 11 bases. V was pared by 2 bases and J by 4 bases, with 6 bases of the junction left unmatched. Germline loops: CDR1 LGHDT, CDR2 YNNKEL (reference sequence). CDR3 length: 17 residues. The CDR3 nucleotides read TGTGCCAGCAGCCAAAAACATAGCGGGGGGGGCACCGGGGAGCTGTTTTTT. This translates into CASSQKHSGGGTGELFF.

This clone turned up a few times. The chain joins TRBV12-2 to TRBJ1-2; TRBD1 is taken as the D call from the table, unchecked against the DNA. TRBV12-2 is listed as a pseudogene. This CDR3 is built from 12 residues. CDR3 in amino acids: CARRDRAFGYTF. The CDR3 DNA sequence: TGTGCAAGGCGGGACAGGGCGTTTGGCTACACCTTC.

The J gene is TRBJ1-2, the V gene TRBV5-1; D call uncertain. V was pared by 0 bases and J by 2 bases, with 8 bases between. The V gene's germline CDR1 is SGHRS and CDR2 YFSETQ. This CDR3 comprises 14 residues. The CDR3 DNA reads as TGCGCCAGCAGCTTGGCCGAGGCAAACTATGGCTACACCTTC. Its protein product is CASSLAEANYGYTF. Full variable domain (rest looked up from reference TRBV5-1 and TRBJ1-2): KAGVTQTPRYLIKTRGQQVTLSCSPISGHRSVSWYQQTPGQGLQFLFEYFSETQRNKGNFPGRFSGRQFSNSRSEMNVSTLELGDSALYLCASSLAEANYGYTFGSGTRLTVV.